This TCR beta chain was recovered during a study of T-cell reconstitution after alpha-beta-depleted transplantation in children. The authors prepared the TCRbeta library with unique molecular identifiers. Each CDR3 protein gets one entry after TCRdb re-called the PCR reads with MiXCR. The table includes roughly 590,000 distinct CDR3 sequences, over 15% detected once. This clonotype was picked up many times. Germline V CDR1 and CDR2: DFQATT, SNEGSKA (reference sequence). The germline V and J ends were trimmed by 1 base and 1 base, with 4 bases remaining between them. The CDR3 has 12 residues. The V call is TRBV20-1, the J call TRBJ1-1, with D unclear. This clonotype originated in a human donor who donated a stem cell graft to a child with acute myeloid leukemia. This specimen consisted of PBMCs from the stem cell graft donor, obtained from the stem cell graft. The CDR3, as DNA: TGCAGTGCTAGAGCCCAGAACACTGAAGCTTTCTTT. Translating it yields CSARAQNTEAFF.